The rows below give T cell receptor beta chains drawn from one sample of a study of cytomegalovirus exposure and HLA in healthy donors. Method: immunoSEQ multiplex PCR; TCRdb's copy keeps in-frame clones and lacks some. The table records about 99,000 clones, around 76% of them present only once. The sequencing sample was made of PBMCs. These receptors originate from a woman under 30 in good health and CMV-seropositive. CDR3s include the opening cysteine and the closing phenylalanine or tryptophan. The D gene is left open where the match is weak. The listing skips clone size in some rows; elsewhere it reads once, few, many or a size class.

clone_size j_call v_call d_call cdr3_nt cdr3_aa
many TRBJ2-1 TRBV15 NA TGTGCCACCAGCAGAGATCAAACCCAGAATGAGCAGTTCTTC CATSRDQTQNEQFF
NA TRBJ2-7 TRBV11-2 NA TGTGCCAGCAGCCTAAGCCCTCCGAGGCGGGGCAACTACGAGCAGTACTTC CASSLSPPRRGNYEQYF
NA TRBJ2-7 TRBV4-1 TRBD2 TGCGCCAGCAGCCAAGATGGCGCGGGAGGGCCTCGCGAGCAGTACTTC CASSQDGAGGPREQYF
NA TRBJ2-1 TRBV19 NA TGTGCCAGTAGTATGTCATTGAGCGGCTACAATGAGCAGTTCTTC CASSMSLSGYNEQFF
few TRBJ2-5 TRBV28 NA TGTGCCAGCAGCCTAGTCCAAGAGACCCAGTACTTC CASSLVQETQYF
NA TRBJ1-6 TRBV7-9 NA TGTTCCAGCAGCCCAGTCGAGGGAGGATCCTATAATTCACCCCTCCACTTT CSSSPVEGGSYNSPLHF
few TRBJ2-7 TRBV5-6 NA TGTGCCAGCAGCTCGGGTTACGAGCAGTACTTC CASSSGYEQYF
NA TRBJ2-7 TRBV11-2 TRBD1 TGTGCCAGCCGACAGGGCCCTTACGAGCAGTACTTC CASRQGPYEQYF
NA TRBJ1-1 TRBV28 NA TGTGCCAGCAGCGAATTGGGGACAGAAGCTTTCTTT CASSELGTEAFF
NA TRBJ2-7 TRBV9 TRBD2 TGTGCCAGCAGCGTAGATGGGACTAGCGAGTACGAGCAGTACTTC CASSVDGTSEYEQYF
NA TRBJ2-7 TRBV5-1 TRBD1 TGCGCCAGCAGCCCCACCGGGACAGGGTCATCGGAGCAGTACTTC CASSPTGTGSSEQYF
NA TRBJ2-4 TRBV9 NA TGTGCCAGCAGCGTACAGGGGTGGGATAACATTCAGTACTTC CASSVQGWDNIQYF
few TRBJ1-1 TRBV5-1 TRBD1 TGCGCCAGCAGCCTAAACCCGACAGGGCGAAAGACTGAAGCTTTCTTT CASSLNPTGRKTEAFF
few TRBJ2-3 TRBV9 NA TGTGCCAGCAGCGTAGGGTCGGGTGATACGCAGTATTTT CASSVGSGDTQYF
NA TRBJ2-7 TRBV6-5 TRBD1 TGTGCCAGCAAGCTCCGGGGACAGGGCTCCTACGAGCAGTACTTC CASKLRGQGSYEQYF
NA TRBJ2-1 TRBV5-4 TRBD2 TGTGCCAGCAGCTTCGGCGGGAGGTACCCTAGCTCCTACAATGAGCAGTTCTTC CASSFGGRYPSSYNEQFF
NA TRBJ2-7 TRBV5-6 NA TGTGCCAGCAGCCTGGGGTACAGGGAAGACCACGAGCAGTACTTC CASSLGYREDHEQYF
once TRBJ1-5 TRBV5-1 NA TGCGCCAGCAGCTTTACGACAGGCAACAATCAGCCCCAGCATTTT CASSFTTGNNQPQHF
NA TRBJ1-2 TRBV15 NA TGTGCCACCAGCAGTCCCGAAGGGGACTATGGCTACACCTTC CATSSPEGDYGYTF
NA TRBJ2-5 TRBV7-6 TRBD2 TGTGCCAGCAGCTCAATATTCAGCGGGGGGGAAGAGACCCAGTACTTC CASSSIFSGGEETQYF
NA TRBJ1-5 TRBV7-3 TRBD1 TGTGCCAGCAGCACACTCCAGGGGGAACCCAATCAGCCCCAGCATTTT CASSTLQGEPNQPQHF
once TRBJ2-7 TRBV29-1 TRBD2 TGCAGCGTTGAAGGACTAGCGGGAGAGTCCTACGAGCAGTACTTC CSVEGLAGESYEQYF